This TCR beta chain was documented in a study of cytomegalovirus exposure and HLA in healthy donors. Study-level points and caveats: In a later analysis, HLA-C alleles had the fewest associated TCRs, DRB1 alleles the most.

A note on this clone: The antigen is not known.

Researchers ran the PCR with 60 Vbeta and 13 Jbeta primers. Data came from immunoSEQ multiplex PCR; TCRdb stores just in-frame clones and leaves some out. The table lists 100,000 or so clones, less than 85% of them singletons. Germline V gene lookup returns CDR1 SGDLS and CDR2 YYNGEE. With 0 bases clipped from V and 6 bases from J, the junction kept 2 bases outside the gene matches. The CDR3 is 15 amino acids. Sequenced: PBMCs. The TCR sequence derives from a middle-aged man in good health and CMV-seropositive. This sequence joins TRBV9 and TRBJ2-2; TRBD1 agrees at 10 bases. The CDR3: CASSVVGQGPGELFF. CDR3 bases: TGTGCCAGCAGCGTAGTGGGACAGGGGCCCGGGGAGCTGTTTTTT. Supplemented by reference TRBV9 and TRBJ2-2, the full variable domain reads DSGVTQTPKHLITATGQRVTLRCSPRSGDLSVYWYQQSLDQGLQFLIQYYNGEERAKGNILERFSAQQFPDLHSELNLSSLELGDSALYFCASSVVGQGPGELFFGEGSRLTVL.